The sequence of this T cell receptor beta chain was determined in a study of blood T cells in healthy people across ages. The CDR3 spans 17 residues. Germline CDR1 SGHTA, CDR2 FQGNSA. The ends lost 5 bases at V and 4 bases at J; junction bases unmatched: 10. Through a sample-barcoded 5' primer and a J-beta primer mix, a second PCR was run for 7 to 11 cycles. MiXCR, run by TCRdb on the 5' RACE reads, gives a single entry per CDR3 protein. The sample yields about 720,000 distinct CDR3 sequences, 25% seen once. These records were also assigned to another study, of T cells of mothers and their children.

The genes are TRBV7-2 and TRBJ2-3, with TRBD2 matching over 12 bases. The source is a boy aged 5 to 17 in good health. Sequencing used blood. As DNA, the CDR3 is TGTGCCAGCAGCCTGTACCTGAGGACTAGCGGGGCAGATACGCAGTATTTT. This gives the protein CASSLYLRTSGADTQYF.